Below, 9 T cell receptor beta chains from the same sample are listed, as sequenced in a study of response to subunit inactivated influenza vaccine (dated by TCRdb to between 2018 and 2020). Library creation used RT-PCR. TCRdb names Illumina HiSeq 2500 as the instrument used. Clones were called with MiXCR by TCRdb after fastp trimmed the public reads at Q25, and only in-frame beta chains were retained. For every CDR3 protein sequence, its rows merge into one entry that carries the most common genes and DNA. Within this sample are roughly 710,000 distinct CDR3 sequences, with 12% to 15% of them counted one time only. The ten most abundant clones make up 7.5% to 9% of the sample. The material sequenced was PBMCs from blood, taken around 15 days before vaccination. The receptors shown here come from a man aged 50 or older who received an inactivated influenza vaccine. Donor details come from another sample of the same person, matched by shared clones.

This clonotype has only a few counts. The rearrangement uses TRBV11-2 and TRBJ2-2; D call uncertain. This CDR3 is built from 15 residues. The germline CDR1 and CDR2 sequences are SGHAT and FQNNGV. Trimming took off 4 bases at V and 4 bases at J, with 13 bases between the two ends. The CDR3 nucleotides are TGTGCCAGCAGCTCCCGCGGTTACGGCACCGGGGAGCTGTTTTTT. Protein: CASSSRGYGTGELFF.

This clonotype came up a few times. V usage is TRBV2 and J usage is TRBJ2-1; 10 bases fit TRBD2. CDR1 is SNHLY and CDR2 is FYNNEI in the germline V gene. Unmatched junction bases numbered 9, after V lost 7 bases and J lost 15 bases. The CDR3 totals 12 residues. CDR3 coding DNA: TGTGCCAGCACCTTAGCGGGAGGCTTCCCGTTCTTC. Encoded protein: CASTLAGGFPFF. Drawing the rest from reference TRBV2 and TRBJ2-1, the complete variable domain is EPEVTQTPSHQVTQMGQEVILRCVPISNHLYFYWYRQILGQKVEFLVSFYNNEISEKSEIFDDQFSVERPDGSNFTLKIRSTKLEDSAMYFCASTLAGGFPFFGPGTRLTVL.

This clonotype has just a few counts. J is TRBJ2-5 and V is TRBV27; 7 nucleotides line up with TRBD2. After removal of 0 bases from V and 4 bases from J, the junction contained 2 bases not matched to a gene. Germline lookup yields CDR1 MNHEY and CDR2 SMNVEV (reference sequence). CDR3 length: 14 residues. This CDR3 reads CASSLSPGGETQYF. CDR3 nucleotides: TGTGCCAGCAGTTTATCACCGGGGGGAGAGACCCAGTACTTC.

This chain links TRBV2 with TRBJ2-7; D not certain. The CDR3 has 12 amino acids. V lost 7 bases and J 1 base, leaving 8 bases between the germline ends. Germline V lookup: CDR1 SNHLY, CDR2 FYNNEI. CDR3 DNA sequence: TGTGCCAGCACCGGCCCTTCCTACGAGCAGTACTTC. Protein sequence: CASTGPSYEQYF.

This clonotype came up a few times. This CDR3 is CSASIAGGLYEQYF. CDR3 coding DNA: TGCAGTGCTAGCATAGCGGGAGGTTTGTACGAGCAGTACTTC. The V and J genes are TRBV20-1 and TRBJ2-7; 10 bases line up with TRBD2. This CDR3 spans 14 amino acids. The ends lost 3 bases at V and 4 bases at J; junction bases unmatched: 6. Germline lookup yields CDR1 DFQATT and CDR2 SNEGSKA (reference sequence).

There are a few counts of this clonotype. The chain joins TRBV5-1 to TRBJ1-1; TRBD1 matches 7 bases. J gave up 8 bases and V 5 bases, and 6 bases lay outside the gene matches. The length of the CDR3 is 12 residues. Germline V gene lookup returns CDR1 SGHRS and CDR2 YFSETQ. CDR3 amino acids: CASSTGVSEAFF. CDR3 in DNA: TGCGCCAGCAGTACAGGGGTGAGCGAAGCTTTCTTT.

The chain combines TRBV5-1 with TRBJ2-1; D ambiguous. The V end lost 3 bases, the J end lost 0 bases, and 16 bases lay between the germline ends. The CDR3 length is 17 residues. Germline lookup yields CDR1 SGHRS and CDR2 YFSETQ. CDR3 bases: TGCGCCAGCAGCTCTCCGGGTGTAGGAAGCTCCTACAATGAGCAGTTCTTC. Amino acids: CASSSPGVGSSYNEQFF.

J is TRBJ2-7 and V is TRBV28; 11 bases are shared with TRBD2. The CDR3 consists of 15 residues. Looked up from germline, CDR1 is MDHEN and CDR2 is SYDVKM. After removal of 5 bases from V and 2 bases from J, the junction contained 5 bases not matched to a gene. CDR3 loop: CASSPLSGRAYEQYF. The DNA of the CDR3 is TGTGCCAGCAGTCCCCTTAGCGGGAGGGCCTACGAGCAGTACTTC.

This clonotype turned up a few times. The CDR3 nucleotides are TGTGCCAGCAGCCCAGGACTCACGAACCCTGGGGGCTACACCTTC. Protein product: CASSPGLTNPGGYTF. The rearrangement uses TRBV7-9 and TRBJ1-2; no firm D call. Trimming removed 5 bases at V and 8 bases at J, with 21 bases between. Per germline, CDR1 SEHNR and CDR2 FQNEAQ (reference sequence). The CDR3 is 15 residues long.